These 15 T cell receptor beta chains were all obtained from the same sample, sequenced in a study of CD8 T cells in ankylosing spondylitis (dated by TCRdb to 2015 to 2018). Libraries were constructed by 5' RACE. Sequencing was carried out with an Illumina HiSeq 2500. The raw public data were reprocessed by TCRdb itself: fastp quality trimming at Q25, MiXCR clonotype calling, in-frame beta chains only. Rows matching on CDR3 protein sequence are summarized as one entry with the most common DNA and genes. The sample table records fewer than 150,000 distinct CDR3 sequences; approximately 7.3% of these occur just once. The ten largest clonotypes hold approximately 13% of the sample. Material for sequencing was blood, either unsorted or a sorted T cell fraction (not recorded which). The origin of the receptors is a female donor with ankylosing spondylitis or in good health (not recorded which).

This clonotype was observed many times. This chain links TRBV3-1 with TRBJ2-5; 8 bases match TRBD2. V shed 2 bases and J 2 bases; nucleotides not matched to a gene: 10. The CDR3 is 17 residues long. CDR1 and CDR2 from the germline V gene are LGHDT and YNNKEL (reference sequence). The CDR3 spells CASSQLGSSGYQETQYF. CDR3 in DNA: TGTGCCAGCAGCCAATTAGGGTCTAGCGGGTATCAAGAGACCCAGTACTTC.

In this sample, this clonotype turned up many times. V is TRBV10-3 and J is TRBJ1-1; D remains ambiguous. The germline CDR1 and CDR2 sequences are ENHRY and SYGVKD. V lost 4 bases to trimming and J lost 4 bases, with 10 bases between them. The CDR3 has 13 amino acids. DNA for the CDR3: TGTGCCATCAGTGTCGGCGGGAGCACTGAAGCTTTCTTT. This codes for CAISVGGSTEAFF.

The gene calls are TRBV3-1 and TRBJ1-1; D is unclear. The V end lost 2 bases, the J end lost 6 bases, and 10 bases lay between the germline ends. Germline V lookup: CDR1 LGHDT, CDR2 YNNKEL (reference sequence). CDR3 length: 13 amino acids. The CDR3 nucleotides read TGTGCCAGCAGCCAATGGTTTCCCGCTGAAGCTTTCTTT. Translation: CASSQWFPAEAFF.

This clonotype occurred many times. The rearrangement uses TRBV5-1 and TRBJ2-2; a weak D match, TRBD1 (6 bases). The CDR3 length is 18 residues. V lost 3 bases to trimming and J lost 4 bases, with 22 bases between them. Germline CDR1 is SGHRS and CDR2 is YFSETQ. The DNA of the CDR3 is TGCGCCAGCAGCTACTCGACAGGCGAGGGCCCGACCACCGGGGAGCTGTTTTTT. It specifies CASSYSTGEGPTTGELFF.

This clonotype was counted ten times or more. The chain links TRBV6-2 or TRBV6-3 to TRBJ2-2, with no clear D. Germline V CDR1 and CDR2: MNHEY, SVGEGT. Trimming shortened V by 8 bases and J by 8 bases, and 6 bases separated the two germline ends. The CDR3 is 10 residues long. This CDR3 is CASGWGELFF. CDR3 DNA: TGTGCCAGCGGATGGGGGGAGCTGTTTTTT.

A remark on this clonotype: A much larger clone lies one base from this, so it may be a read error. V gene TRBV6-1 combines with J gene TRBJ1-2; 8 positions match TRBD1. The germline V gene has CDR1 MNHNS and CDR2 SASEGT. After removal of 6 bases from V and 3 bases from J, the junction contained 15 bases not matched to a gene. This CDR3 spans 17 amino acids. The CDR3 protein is CASRLRGPGQGDYGYTF. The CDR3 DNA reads TGTGCCAGCAGGCTAAGGGGCCCCGGACAGGGCGACTATGGCTACACCTTC.

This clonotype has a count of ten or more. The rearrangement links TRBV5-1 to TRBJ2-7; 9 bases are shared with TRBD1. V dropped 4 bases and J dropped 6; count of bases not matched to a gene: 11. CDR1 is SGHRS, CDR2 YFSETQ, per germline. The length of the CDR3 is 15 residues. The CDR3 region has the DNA TGCGCCAGCAGCCCCCCGGGACAGGGAGGGCGCGAGCAGTACTTC. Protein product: CASSPPGQGGREQYF.

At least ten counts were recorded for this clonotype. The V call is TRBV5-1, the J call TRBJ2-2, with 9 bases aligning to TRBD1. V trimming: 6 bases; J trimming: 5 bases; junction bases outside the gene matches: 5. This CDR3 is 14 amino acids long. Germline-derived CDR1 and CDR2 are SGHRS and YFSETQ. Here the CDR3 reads CASTGQGRTGELFF. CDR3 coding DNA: TGCGCCAGCACCGGACAGGGGCGGACCGGGGAGCTGTTTTTT.

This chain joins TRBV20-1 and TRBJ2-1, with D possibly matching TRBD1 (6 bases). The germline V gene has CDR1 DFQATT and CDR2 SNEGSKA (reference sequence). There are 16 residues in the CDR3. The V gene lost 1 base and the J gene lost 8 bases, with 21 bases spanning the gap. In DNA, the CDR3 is TGCAGTGCTAGAGGCGACGTTGGGGGCCCCCGCGATGAGCAGTTCTTC. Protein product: CSARGDVGGPRDEQFF.

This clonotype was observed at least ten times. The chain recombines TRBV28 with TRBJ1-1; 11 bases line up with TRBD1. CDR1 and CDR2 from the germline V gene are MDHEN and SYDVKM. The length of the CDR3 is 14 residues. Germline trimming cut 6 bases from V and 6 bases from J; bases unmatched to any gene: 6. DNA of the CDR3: TGTGCCAGCAGGGACAGGGGGCGGGCCCCTGAAGCTTTCTTT. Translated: CASRDRGRAPEAFF. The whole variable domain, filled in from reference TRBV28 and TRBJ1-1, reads DVKVTQSSRYLVKRTGEKVFLECVQDMDHENMFWYRQDPGLGLRLIYFSYDVKMKEKGDIPEGYSVSREKKERFSLILESASTNQTSMYLCASRDRGRAPEAFFGQGTRLTVV.

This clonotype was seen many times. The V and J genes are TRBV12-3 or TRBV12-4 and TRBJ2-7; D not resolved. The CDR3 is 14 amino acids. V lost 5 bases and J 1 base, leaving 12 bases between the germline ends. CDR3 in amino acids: CASSDSSLSYEQYF. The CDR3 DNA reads TGTGCCAGCAGTGACTCAAGCCTTTCCTACGAGCAGTACTTC.

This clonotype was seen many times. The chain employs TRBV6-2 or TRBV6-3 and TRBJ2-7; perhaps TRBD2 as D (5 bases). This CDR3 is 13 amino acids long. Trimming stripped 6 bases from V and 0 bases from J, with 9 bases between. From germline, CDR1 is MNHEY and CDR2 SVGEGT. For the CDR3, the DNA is TGTGCCAGCAGGGACTCAAGCTCCTACGAGCAGTACTTC. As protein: CASRDSSSYEQYF.

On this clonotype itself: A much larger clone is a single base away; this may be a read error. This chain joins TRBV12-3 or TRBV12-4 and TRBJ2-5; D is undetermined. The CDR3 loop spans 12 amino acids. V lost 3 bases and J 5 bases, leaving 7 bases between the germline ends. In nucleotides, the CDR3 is TGTGCCAGCAGTTTTCGATTGGAGACCCAGTACTTC. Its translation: CASSFRLETQYF.

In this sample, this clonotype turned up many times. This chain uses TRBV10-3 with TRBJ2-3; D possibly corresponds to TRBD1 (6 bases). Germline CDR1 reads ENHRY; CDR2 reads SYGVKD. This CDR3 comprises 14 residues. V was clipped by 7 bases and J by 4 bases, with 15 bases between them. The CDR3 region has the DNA TGTGCCATCACCGAACAGGGTTCCCCAGATACGCAGTATTTT. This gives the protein CAITEQGSPDTQYF.

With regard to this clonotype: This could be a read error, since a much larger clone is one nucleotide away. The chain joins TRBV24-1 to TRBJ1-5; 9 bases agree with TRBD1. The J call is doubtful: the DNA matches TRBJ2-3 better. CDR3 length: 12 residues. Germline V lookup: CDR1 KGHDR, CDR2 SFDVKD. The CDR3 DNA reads TGTGCCACCGCGCAGGGACAGGGTCCCCAGTATTTT. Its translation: CATAQGQGPQYF.